This T cell receptor (beta chain) was found in a study of regulatory T cells in long-lasting Graves disease. On the study more broadly: Graves' patients, newly diagnosed, had taken antithyroid drugs under 3 months.

In this sample, this clonotype turned up many times. Arm-PCR of CDR3 regions and iRepertoire HTBI primers were the basis on which TCR beta libraries were built. TCRdb re-called the multiplex PCR reads through MiXCR, storing one row per CDR3 protein. The sample includes 360,000 or so distinct CDR3 sequences, 16% seen only once; the top ten take 20% to 25%. Time point here: newly diagnosed GD, antithyroid drugs for less than 3 months. The authors made the TCR library using RNA they extracted from PBMCs. Patients hailed from an endocrinology department in Xi'an, China. The J segment lost 9 bases and the V segment lost 3 bases, leaving 8 bases of the junction unmatched. The CDR3 extends over 16 amino acids. Germline V gives CDR1 MDHEN, CDR2 SYDVKM. The sample also formed part of further work on T cells in Graves' hyperthyroidism and ophthalmopathy. Per that paper: Onset of ophthalmopathy came a median 6.5 months after the model predicted it.

This specimen was peripheral blood mononuclear cells (PBMCs), taken at new diagnosis, from a patient treated with antithyroid drugs. This receptor was taken from a woman aged 18-30 years with Graves disease. This chain uses TRBV28 with TRBJ2-2, with 12 bases lining up with TRBD1. Written as DNA, the CDR3 is TGTGCCAGCAGTTTGGGGACAGGGGGCGCCGGGTGGGAGCTGTTTTTT. Amino acids: CASSLGTGGAGWELFF.